Sequencing of this T cell receptor beta chain was carried out in a study of blood T cell repertoires in COVID-19. Study-wide background: Collection of acute and convalescent COVID-19 samples took place in the United States, Italy and Spain. PBMCs, B-cell-depleted T cells, or T cells provided the cDNA or gDNA that made up the material.

This clone was seen a single time. Methods used by the authors: By means of reference gene primer amplification, nucleated cell counts were estimated. Clones were sequenced by immunoSEQ multiplex PCR, and TCRdb holds only the in-frame ones, with some missing. V, J and clone size were drawn from that table, and D and trimming were deduced from the DNA. The sample carries roughly 190,000 clones, approximately 90% recorded once. The CDR3 totals 12 residues. The germline V and J ends were trimmed by 5 bases and 5 bases, with 9 bases remaining between them. Germline CDR1 reads MNHEY; CDR2 reads SVGAGI. Source material: peripheral blood. The chain links TRBV6-5 to TRBJ2-5, with D uncertain. This receptor was obtained from a man in his sixties with active or convalescent COVID-19. As DNA, the CDR3 is TGTGCCAGCAGTAGACTCGGGGAGACCCAGTACTTC. Residues: CASSRLGETQYF.